Below, 17 T cell receptor beta chains from the same sample are listed, as sequenced in a study of T cell responses to AZD1222 COVID-19 vaccine. Assay used: immunoSEQ multiplex PCR; TCRdb lists only in-frame clones, some missing. The sample consists of 130,000 to 150,000 clones, around four fifths of them appearing once. Specimen: peripheral blood, collected on day 0 of MenACWY control vaccination. These receptors came from an adult in good health.

This clone was counted a single time. The genes are TRBV7-3 and TRBJ2-2; tentatively, D is TRBD1 or TRBD2 (5 bases each). The CDR3 length is 15 residues. V shed 2 bases and J shed 6 bases, with 13 bases lying between them. Germline lookup yields CDR1 SGHTA and CDR2 FQGTGA. The CDR3 here is CASSLGREYSGELFF. CDR3 bases: TGTGCCAGCAGCTTAGGCAGGGAGTACTCCGGGGAGCTGTTTTTT.

This chain connects TRBV3-1 (or the pseudogene TRBV3-2) to TRBJ1-4; 9 bases are shared with TRBD1. This CDR3 spans 15 amino acids. Germline CDR1 reads LGHDT; CDR2 reads YNNKEL (reference sequence). The junction had 9 bases not matched to a gene; V was cut back by 5 bases and J by 8 bases. In DNA, the CDR3 is TGTGCCAGCAGCGATGGGACAGGGAGAGGGGAAAAACTGTTTTTT. Its translation is CASSDGTGRGEKLFF.

V usage is TRBV2 and J usage is TRBJ1-5; tentatively, D is TRBD1 (6 bases). Trimming stripped 6 bases from V and 0 bases from J, with 12 bases between. This CDR3 spans 15 amino acids. Looked up from germline, CDR1 is SNHLY and CDR2 is FYNNEI. CDR3 coding DNA: TGTGCCAGCAGCCGCGACAGGAATAGCAATCAGCCCCAGCATTTT. This encodes CASSRDRNSNQPQHF.

The chain uses TRBV9 and TRBJ2-6; no clear D gene. Germline lookup yields CDR1 SGDLS and CDR2 YYNGEE. V lost 4 bases, J lost 1 base, and 6 bases lay in between. This CDR3 is built from 14 residues. CDR3 nucleotides: TGTGCCAGCAGCCCCCAATCTGGGGCCAACGTCCTGACTTTC. It encodes CASSPQSGANVLTF.

This chain joins TRBV7-9 and TRBJ2-1; 10 bases fit TRBD2. V lost 1 base, J lost 4 bases, and 10 bases stayed unmatched. CDR1 SEHNR and CDR2 FQNEAQ come from the germline V gene (reference sequence). The CDR3 contains 18 residues. CDR3 sequence reads: CASSLGLAGALEYNEQFF. Written as DNA, the CDR3 is TGTGCCAGCAGCTTAGGCCTAGCGGGGGCCCTCGAATACAATGAGCAGTTCTTC.

This clone was seen a handful of times. CDR3 nucleotide sequence: TGTGCCAGCAGCCACAAGAGGGGATACACAGATACGCAGTATTTT. Protein product: CASSHKRGYTDTQYF. The chain links TRBV14 to TRBJ2-3; D possibly uses TRBD1 or TRBD2 (5 bases each). The V gene's germline CDR1 is SGHDN and CDR2 FVKESK. V lost 3 bases and J 2 bases, leaving 12 bases between the germline ends. This CDR3 is 15 amino acids long.

The chain combines TRBV7-3 with TRBJ2-3; 9 nucleotides align to TRBD1. Germline V CDR1 and CDR2: SGHTA, FQGTGA. Trimming cost V 5 bases and J 7 bases; bases outside gene matches: 10. The CDR3 consists of 15 residues. The CDR3 region has the DNA TGTGCCAGCAGCGCAACAGGGGGCTCGAGAAATACGCAGTATTTT. Translated, it gives CASSATGGSRNTQYF.

This clone was seen just once. This rearrangement joins TRBV20-1 to TRBJ2-7; D gene unclear. The CDR3 covers 11 residues. The ends were cut back, 3 bases at V and 4 bases at J, with 7 bases in the middle. The germline gives CDR1 DFQATT, CDR2 SNEGSKA (reference sequence). The CDR3: CSASSRYEQYF. In DNA, the CDR3 is TGCAGTGCTAGTTCGAGGTACGAGCAGTACTTC.

The rearrangement joins TRBV7-9 to TRBJ2-3; D is undetermined. Trimming stripped 1 base from V and 2 bases from J, with 13 bases between. The CDR3 sequence is 16 residues long. The germline V gene has CDR1 SEHNR and CDR2 FQNEAQ (reference sequence). CDR3 bases: TGTGCCAGCAGCTTAGATCTTTCCCGAACCACAGATACGCAGTATTTT. Amino acids: CASSLDLSRTTDTQYF.

The CDR3 DNA reads TGTGCCAGCAGTTTTTCCGGGACAGGGACGAATTCACCCCTCCACTTT. This encodes CASSFSGTGTNSPLHF. The chain carries TRBV6-5 and TRBJ1-6; 9 bases line up with TRBD1. CDR3 length: 16 residues. The germline CDR1 and CDR2 sequences are MNHEY and SVGAGI. The V segment lost 4 bases and the J segment 7 bases; nucleotides outside the gene matches: 8.

The gene calls are TRBV19 and TRBJ1-2; D gene unclear. The V gene lost 3 bases and the J gene lost 0 bases, with 14 bases spanning the gap. CDR3 length: 16 residues. The germline V gene encodes CDR1 LNHDA and CDR2 SQIVND (reference sequence). The CDR3 nucleotides read TGTGCCAGTAGTATCCCCCAGCGGACCTCTAACTATGGCTACACCTTC. Translating gives CASSIPQRTSNYGYTF.

The chain has TRBV12-3 or TRBV12-4 and TRBJ2-7; D is unresolved. V lost 1 base to trimming and J lost 0 bases, with 4 bases between them. The length of the CDR3 is 13 residues. The CDR3 is CASSLESSYEQYF. The CDR3 region has the DNA TGTGCCAGCAGTTTAGAGAGCTCCTACGAGCAGTACTTC.

The table lists this clone with a count of one. J is TRBJ1-4 and V is TRBV18; D might be TRBD1 (5 bases). CDR3 length equals 14 residues. Looked up from germline, CDR1 is KGHSH and CDR2 is LQKENI. Deletions cut 3 bases from V and 5 bases from J, with 10 bases between. The CDR3 sequence is CASSPGLSNEKLFF. The CDR3 coding sequence is TGTGCCAGCTCACCGGGACTGTCAAATGAAAAACTGTTTTTT. Complete variable domain (other parts from reference TRBV18 and TRBJ1-4): NAGVMQNPRHLVRRRGQEARLRCSPMKGHSHVYWYRQLPEEGLKFMVYLQKENIIDESGMPKERFSAEFPKEGPSILRIQQVVRGDSAAYFCASSPGLSNEKLFFGSGTQLSVL.

The chain carries TRBV5-1 and TRBJ2-1, with 7 positions matching TRBD1. Germline loops: CDR1 SGHRS, CDR2 YFSETQ. The CDR3 totals 13 residues. After removal of 1 base from V and 14 bases from J, the junction contained 9 bases not matched to a gene. The CDR3 DNA is TGCGCCAGCAGCTTGTTGCGGCAGGGGGAAGAGTTCTTC. It is translated as CASSLLRQGEEFF.

The V and J genes are TRBV29-1 and TRBJ1-2; D unresolved. The CDR3 is made up of 11 amino acids. Trimming shortened V by 4 bases and J by 6 bases, and 9 bases separated the two germline ends. Germline V CDR1 and CDR2: SQVTM, ANQGSEA. The CDR3 DNA follows: TGCAGCGTTGCAGGCACAGATGGCTACACCTTC. As protein: CSVAGTDGYTF. The full variable domain, completed using reference TRBV29-1 and TRBJ1-2, is SAVISQKPSRDICQRGTSLTIQCQVDSQVTMMFWYRQQPGQSLTLIATANQGSEATYESGFVIDKFPISRPNLTFSTLTVSNMSPEDSSIYLCSVAGTDGYTFGSGTRLTVV.

The chain employs TRBV15 and TRBJ2-5; TRBD1 might be the D (5 bases). V lost 8 bases, J lost 1 base, and 8 bases lay in between. Looked up from germline, CDR1 is LNHNV and CDR2 is YYDKDF (reference sequence). CDR3 length: 12 amino acids. CDR3 sequence: CATRQTQETQYF. CDR3 nucleotide sequence: TGTGCCACCCGACAGACCCAAGAGACCCAGTACTTC.

The gene calls are TRBV19 and TRBJ2-7; D is perhaps TRBD1 (6 bases). V lost 5 bases and J 0 bases, leaving 17 bases between the germline ends. Germline V gene data show CDR1 as LNHDA and CDR2 as SQIVND (reference sequence). This CDR3 is 16 amino acids long. DNA of the CDR3: TGTGCCAGTAGTCCGGGACAACTTTTATCCTCCTACGAGCAGTACTTC. Protein product: CASSPGQLLSSYEQYF.